The rows below give T cell receptor beta chains drawn from one sample of a study of vaccination effects on CD4 cells after COVID-19. These receptors lack a known antigen. The assay was immunoSEQ multiplex PCR, and TCRdb's table has in-frame clones only and misses some. In the table there are about 59,000 clones, roughly three quarters of which are singletons. The sequenced sample was CD4+ T cells from PBMCs cultured with HCoV-OC43 spike peptides, obtained after COVID-19 vaccination. All receptors come from a human donor who received a COVID-19 vaccine. The CDR3 runs from the conserved cysteine through the conserved F or W. The D gene is left open where the match is weak. Where a row states a size, it is once, few, many or the class of an expanded clone; other rows omit it.

j_call clone_size cdr3_length v_call d_call cdr3_nt cdr3_aa
TRBJ1-4 . 16 TRBV18 . TGTGCCAGCTCACCACCGGGGGTGGCAACTAATGAAAAACTGTTTTTT CASSPPGVATNEKLFF
TRBJ2-3 . 14 TRBV2 TRBD2 TGTGCCAGCCTACGGCGGGGGGCGGGTGATACGCAGTATTTT CASLRRGAGDTQYF
TRBJ1-1 once 15 TRBV5-1 . TGCGCCAGCAGCTTGATACAGGCTCCGAACACTGAAGCTTTCTTT CASSLIQAPNTEAFF
TRBJ2-5 . 14 TRBV2 TRBD2 TGTGCCAGGGGAGGACTAGCGGGGGTCGAGACCCAGTACTTC CARGGLAGVETQYF
TRBJ2-5 once 13 TRBV9 TRBD2 TGTGCCAGCAGCGTAGGGGGAGGGGAGACCCAGTACTTC CASSVGGGETQYF
TRBJ1-1 . 13 TRBV2 TRBD1 TGTGCCAGCAGCGACAGGGTAAACACTGAAGCTTTCTTT CASSDRVNTEAFF
TRBJ2-2 few 14 TRBV10-2 TRBD2 TGCGCCAGCAGTCAGCGGGGGGGCCACGGGGAGCTGTTTTTT CASSQRGGHGELFF
TRBJ1-4 . 14 TRBV5-1 . TGCGCCAGCAGCTTGCGGGACCAAAATGAAAAACTGTTTTTT CASSLRDQNEKLFF
TRBJ2-5 . 14 TRBV3-1/TRBV3-2 . TGTGCCAGCAGCCGAGACAGAGGACAAGAGACCCAGTACTTC CASSRDRGQETQYF
TRBJ2-4 . 13 TRBV4-3 . TGCGCCAGCAGCCAAGAGTCCTGGGGGTCTCAGTACTTC CASSQESWGSQYF
TRBJ1-1 . 16 TRBV9 TRBD1 TGTGCCAGCAGCTCTCAACCGACAGGGTTGGGTACTGAAGCTTTCTTT CASSSQPTGLGTEAFF
TRBJ1-2 . 13 TRBV6-5 TRBD1 TGTGCCAGCCGGGCGGGACAGGGGTCTGGCTACACCTTC CASRAGQGSGYTF
TRBJ1-2 . 13 TRBV5-1 . TGCGCCAGCAGCTTGCAGGGAGCCTATGGCTACACCTTC CASSLQGAYGYTF
TRBJ2-1 . 15 TRBV6-5 TRBD1 TGTGCCAGCAGATCTGACAGGGGTTCGTACAATGAGCAGTTCTTC CASRSDRGSYNEQFF
TRBJ2-2 few 14 TRBV4-1 . TGCGCCAGCACTATCACAGAGAACACCGGGGAGCTGTTTTTT CASTITENTGELFF
TRBJ1-5 once 15 TRBV6-5 . TGTGCCAGCAAAAGGGTCCGGGCAGACAATCAGCCCCAGCATTTT CASKRVRADNQPQHF
TRBJ1-4 once 13 TRBV18 . TGTGCCAGCTCACCAATCAGGGGAGAAAAACTGTTTTTT CASSPIRGEKLFF
TRBJ2-6 . 13 TRBV7-2 . TGTGCCAGGGGCACGACTGGGGCCAACGTCCTGACTTTC CARGTTGANVLTF
TRBJ2-3 . 17 TRBV18 TRBD1 TGTGCCAGCTCACCACATAGCCTGGGACAGAGCACAGATACGCAGTATTTT CASSPHSLGQSTDTQYF
TRBJ2-5 . 15 TRBV5-1 TRBD1 TGCGCCAGCAGCAGGGAACAGGGGGAACAAGAGACCCAGTACTTC CASSREQGEQETQYF
TRBJ2-4 . 15 TRBV5-4 . TGTGCCAGCAGCCCAACAGGGACAGCCAAAAACATTCAGTACTTC CASSPTGTAKNIQYF
TRBJ1-1 . 13 TRBV14 . TGTGCCAGCAGCCAAGACCCTGGATACAGGGCTTTCTTT CASSQDPGYRAFF
TRBJ2-5 . 11 TRBV30 . TGTGCCTGGAGTGTTCGGGAGACCCAGTACTTC CAWSVRETQYF
TRBJ2-3 . 13 TRBV12-3/TRBV12-4 TRBD2 TGTGCCAGCAGAAGAGCTAGCGGGTATACGCAGTATTTT CASRRASGYTQYF
TRBJ2-4 . 13 TRBV5-8 TRBD1 TGTGCCAGCAGCTTACGACAGGGGCATATTCAGTACTTC CASSLRQGHIQYF
TRBJ2-5 . 16 TRBV2 . TGTGCCAGCACCCAATGGGGGGGGCGAGTAAAAGAGACCCAGTACTTC CASTQWGGRVKETQYF
TRBJ1-1 . 14 TRBV13 . TGTGCCAGCAGCCCGGACCTAATGAACACTGAAGCTTTCTTT CASSPDLMNTEAFF
TRBJ2-1 . 15 TRBV29-1 . TGCAGCTATATCTTTGGGGGGCAATCCTACAATGAGCAGTTCTTC CSYIFGGQSYNEQFF
TRBJ2-3 . 18 TRBV5-8 . TGTGCCAGCCCCCGTTCGCCTATGAGTAACCTTAGCACAGATACGCAGTATTTT CASPRSPMSNLSTDTQYF
TRBJ2-6 . 19 TRBV7-8 TRBD2 TGTGCCAGCAGCTTAACGACTAGCGGGGGCGCATCTGGGGCCAACGTCCTGACTTTC CASSLTTSGGASGANVLTF
TRBJ2-3 . 18 TRBV5-5 TRBD2 TGTGCCAGCAGCATGGGACTAGCGGGGGGCGGGACCCTCGATACGCAGTATTTT CASSMGLAGGGTLDTQYF
TRBJ1-4 . 14 TRBV5-1 . TGCGCCAGCAGTTCCCTAGCAACTAATGAAAAACTGTTTTTT CASSSLATNEKLFF